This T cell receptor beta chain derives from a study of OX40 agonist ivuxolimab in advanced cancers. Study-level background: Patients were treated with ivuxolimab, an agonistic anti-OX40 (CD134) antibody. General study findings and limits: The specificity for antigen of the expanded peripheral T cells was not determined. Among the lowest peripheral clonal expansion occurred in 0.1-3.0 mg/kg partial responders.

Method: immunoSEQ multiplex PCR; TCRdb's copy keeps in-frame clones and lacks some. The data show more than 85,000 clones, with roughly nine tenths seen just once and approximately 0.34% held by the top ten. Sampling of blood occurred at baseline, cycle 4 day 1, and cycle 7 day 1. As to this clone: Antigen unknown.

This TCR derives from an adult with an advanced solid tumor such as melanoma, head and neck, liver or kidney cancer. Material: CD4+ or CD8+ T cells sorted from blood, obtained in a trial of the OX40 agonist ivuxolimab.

Here the CDR3 DNA reads TGTGCCAGCAGCTCCGGGACAACTCAAGAGACCCAGTACTTC. It specifies CASSSGTTQETQYF. The V and J genes are TRBV7-6 and TRBJ2-5; D is perhaps TRBD1 (6 bases). This CDR3 is built from 14 residues. V shed 4 bases and J shed 2 bases, with 11 bases lying between them. The germline V gene has CDR1 SGHVS and CDR2 FNYEAQ.